These 5 T cell receptor beta chains came from one sample sequenced in a study of T-cell reconstitution after alpha-beta-depleted transplantation in children. Researchers prepared the TCRbeta library using unique molecular identifiers, the study reports. TCRdb reanalysed the PCR reads using MiXCR and keeps one entry per CDR3 protein. Found here are about 110,000 distinct CDR3 sequences, around a tenth of them singletons; the top ten hold around 8.2%. The sample here was PBMCs from the stem cell graft donor, taken from the stem cell graft. The receptor source for this set is a human donor who donated a stem cell graft to a child with acute lymphoblastic leukemia.

There are many counts of this clonotype. This chain uses TRBV12-3 or TRBV12-4 with TRBJ2-2; no clear D. The CDR3 spans 15 residues. V was clipped by 5 bases and J by 0 bases, with 10 bases between them. CDR3 in DNA: TGTGCCAGCAGTCTGACACGGGCGAACACCGGGGAGCTGTTTTTT. Protein sequence: CASSLTRANTGELFF.

This clonotype has ten or more counts. The V gene is TRBV7-9, the J gene TRBJ2-1; 13 positions agree with TRBD2. Germline CDR1 reads SEHNR; CDR2 reads FQNEAQ (reference sequence). This CDR3 contains 16 residues. The ends lost 4 bases at V and 3 bases at J; junction bases unmatched: 3. DNA of the CDR3: TGTGCCAGCAGCTCCGGACTAGCGGGAGTCTACAATGAGCAGTTCTTC. Protein sequence: CASSSGLAGVYNEQFF. Together with reference TRBV7-9 and TRBJ2-1, the CDR3 gives the full variable domain: DTGVSQNPRHKITKRGQNVTFRCDPISEHNRLYWYRQTLGQGPEFLTYFQNEAQLEKSRLLSDRFSAERPKGSFSTLEIQRTEQGDSAMYLCASSSGLAGVYNEQFFGPGTRLTVL.

The table lists this clonotype with many counts. This chain links TRBV27 with TRBJ1-6; D remains unclear. This CDR3 region has 21 residues. Germline CDR1 and CDR2: MNHEY and SMNVEV (reference sequence). V lost 0 bases and J lost 0, with 21 bases in between. CDR3 in DNA: TGTGCCAGCAGTTTATCCATAGGACCATCATACGCCGCCTCCTATAATTCACCCCTCCACTTT. Its protein is CASSLSIGPSYAASYNSPLHF.

A word on this clonotype: One base away lies a much larger clone, so this may be a sequencing read error. The chain employs TRBV20-1 and TRBJ2-5; perhaps TRBD1 as D (6 bases). Per germline, CDR1 DFQATT and CDR2 SNEGSKA (reference sequence). This CDR3 spans 16 amino acids. CDR3 in amino acids: CCARDLHRTVQETQYF. The CDR3 coding sequence is TGCTGTGCTAGAGATCTACACCGGACAGTCCAAGAGACCCAGTACTTC.

The V and J genes are TRBV18 and TRBJ2-5; D is perhaps TRBD2 (5 bases). Germline V gene sequence: CDR1 KGHSH, CDR2 LQKENI. The CDR3 has 13 residues. The V and J ends lost 4 bases and 9 bases respectively, with 15 bases between them. CDR3 coding DNA: TGTGCCAGCTCACAAGACCAGGACTTGTCCCAGTACTTC. Protein: CASSQDQDLSQYF.